The 7 T cell receptor beta chains given below trace back to one sample, sequenced in a study of tumor and adjacent non-tumor tissue in lung cancer. A modified ARM-PCR protocol with three rounds of nested PCR amplified TCRbeta. TCRdb redid the calling of the multiplex PCR reads with MiXCR, one entry per CDR3 protein. The table lists 60,000 to 95,000 distinct CDR3 sequences, more than 60% of them singletons. RNA was extracted from bulk tissue without any cell sorting. The material sequenced was lung tumor tissue. These TCRs come from a woman between 45 and 65 years old with non-small cell lung cancer.

This clonotype showed up many times. The rearrangement joins TRBV5-1 to TRBJ2-7; D not resolved. V lost 0 bases and J 10 bases, leaving 11 bases between the germline ends. This CDR3 has 12 residues. Germline CDR1 reads SGHRS; CDR2 reads YFSETQ. CDR3 bases: TGCGCCAGCAGCTTGGATCTAGTCCCCCAGTACTTC. Encoded protein: CASSLDLVPQYF. The variable domain in full, completed from reference TRBV5-1 and TRBJ2-7, reads KAGVTQTPRYLIKTRGQQVTLSCSPISGHRSVSWYQQTPGQGLQFLFEYFSETQRNKGNFPGRFSGRQFSNSRSEMNVSTLELGDSALYLCASSLDLVPQYFGPGTRLTVT.

This clonotype was observed a few times. A much larger clone lies one base from this, so it may be a read error. This chain's CDR3 is CTSISEMVAGKETQYF. The CDR3 nucleotides are TGTACCAGCATAAGCGAGATGGTGGCAGGGAAAGAGACCCAGTACTTC. This chain uses TRBV12-3 or TRBV12-4 with TRBJ2-5; D perhaps matches TRBD1 (5 bases). The CDR3 extends over 16 amino acids.

This chain joins TRBV6-1 and TRBJ2-3, with D tentatively TRBD2 (6 bases). This CDR3 comprises 13 residues. Trimming took 9 bases from V and 2 from J, leaving 12 bases between them. Per the germline V gene, CDR1 is MNHNS and CDR2 is SASEGT. The CDR3 sequence: CASPRGDTDTQYF. The DNA for the CDR3 is TGTGCCAGTCCGCGGGGCGACACAGATACGCAGTATTTT.

With respect to this clonotype: The junction departs from the called germline gene at one end, perhaps through a read error. This rearrangement joins TRBV4-2 to TRBJ1-4; 8 bases line up with TRBD1. The V gene's germline CDR1 is LGHNA and CDR2 YNFKEQ. CDR3 length equals 14 residues. The CDR3 reads CASSPGQDSEKLFF. The CDR3 region has the DNA TGTGCCAGCAGCCCGGGACAGGATTCTGAAAAACTGTTCTTT.

This clonotype was recorded a few times. The genes are TRBV12-3 or TRBV12-4 and TRBJ1-2, with a weak D call TRBD1 (6 bases). Trimming stripped 9 bases from V and 6 bases from J, with 17 bases between. The CDR3 contains 13 residues. CDR3 coding DNA: TGTGCCAGTAGTCCGAGGGACATCGATGGCTACACCTTC. Translating it yields CASSPRDIDGYTF.

On this clonotype: This likely comes from a read error, as the CDR3 has no conserved phenylalanine or tryptophan at its end. The chain employs TRBV12-3 or TRBV12-4 and TRBJ1-2; D remains unclear. The CDR3 runs 13 residues. CDR3 amino acids: CANSWGYNYGYTL. CDR3 DNA sequence: TGTGCCAACAGTTGGGGATATAACTATGGCTACACCTTG.

This clonotype is deemed medium-sized. The chain combines TRBV29-1 with TRBJ2-3; no clear D. Germline V lookup: CDR1 SQVTM, CDR2 ANQGSEA. CDR3 size: 12 residues. V gave up 4 bases and J gave up 2 bases, with 7 bases separating them. DNA of the CDR3: TGCAGCGTTGTTTCAGACACAGATACGCAGTATTTT. Translating gives CSVVSDTDTQYF.